This TCR beta chain is from a study of blood T cell repertoires in COVID-19. The length of the CDR3 is 11 residues. CDR1 is GTSNPN, CDR2 SVGIG, per germline (reference sequence). V lost 3 bases and J lost 8, with 10 bases in between. Here immunoSEQ multiplex PCR was the method, and the copy in TCRdb shows in-frame clones only, minus some. The sample carries approximately 280,000 clones, around 85% recorded once. The chain carries TRBV30 and TRBJ1-2; D ambiguous. Material: peripheral blood. The TCR was taken from a woman in her 70s with acute or convalescent COVID-19. CDR3 in DNA: TGTGCCTGGAGCGCCTCGGGGGGCTACACCTTC. Its protein product is CAWSASGGYTF.